This T cell receptor beta chain was sequenced for a study of Graves' ophthalmopathy and Graves' hyperthyroidism. Beta-chain TCR CDR3 regions were amplified from RNA transcripts. Investigators did first-round RT-PCR with HTBI primers, then second-round multiplex PCR. Each CDR3 protein gets one entry after TCRdb re-called the multiplex PCR reads with MiXCR. The sample lists roughly 480,000 distinct CDR3 sequences; about an eighth were seen once. This clonotype was observed at least ten times. V lost 0 bases and J 3 bases, leaving 15 bases between the germline ends. This CDR3 contains 16 residues. The V gene's germline CDR1 is MNHNS and CDR2 SASEGT.

The V gene is TRBV6-1, the J gene TRBJ2-7; D could derive from TRBD1 or TRBD2 (6 bases each). This TCR came from a woman under 40 with Graves' ophthalmopathy. Specimen: blood. The CDR3 DNA reads TGTGCCAGCAGTGAAGCGGGGCGGGAACAGGGCTACGAGCAGTACTTC. It codes for CASSEAGREQGYEQYF.